This T cell receptor (beta chain) was sequenced in a study of beta chain features in type 1 diabetes (dated by TCRdb to the late 2010s). About the full investigation: Mean age, gender distribution, total cell number and subset yield were not different between patients and healthy donors. A total of 107,917,701 sorted cells were examined across all samples, and the number of cells per subset was strongly correlated with RNA yield. In the study, recently diagnosed type 1 diabetes patients and matched healthy donors were compared on the TCRB repertoires of their sorted circulating CD4+ T cell subsets. Regulatory and stem cell-like memory subsets were isolated from only 8 patients and about eight healthy donors, whereas naive and central memory subsets came from all 30 or so donors. What the research found in general, with its limitations: Type 1 diabetes patients showed a moderate but significant shortening of TCRB CDR3 length in all four CD4+ subsets. Naive, central memory and regulatory TCRB repertoires appeared to be more similar among patients than among healthy donors. Fewer insertions and more nucleotide deletions at VDJ recombination sites were observed in patients with type 1 diabetes, implying thymic rearrangement abnormalities. Because cDNA rather than genomic DNA was sequenced, highly expressing activated cells could have been over-represented, although no difference in activation and CD3 levels was found between groups. Only small numbers of individuals were included in the HLA sub-analyses, which left unresolved whether HLA type had any influence on TCRB rearrangement. PCR might favor shorter templates, but patient and control samples were amplified and corrected together, so any skew would affect both groups equally.

The entire isolated RNA was reverse transcribed using the High Capacity cDNA Reverse Transcription Kit, and thus expressed TCRB transcripts were sequenced. Deep immunoSEQ sequencing was applied to naive, central memory and regulatory T cell samples, giving an average of roughly 3.5 million total reads per sample. Sorted cells were lysed in RLT buffer and RNA was extracted with DNase-treated RNeasy Micro or Mini kits, depending on cell number. To prevent cross-contamination, every cell subset was processed on its own, while patient and healthy donor samples were processed together. Using the immunoSEQ multiplex PCR, TCRB sequences were amplified from cDNA into 87-bp fragments spanning the CDR3 region. Sequencing of the amplicons was done on the Illumina HiSeq platform. The study's processing was this. Synthetic template baselines were used to correct PCR bias computationally, reads within Hamming distance 2 were collapsed together, and singletons that could not be merged were discarded. Reads were aligned against IMGT to assign V, D and J genes, CDR3 length and insertions or deletions at six rearrangement sites. Within each subset, clonotype counts were normalized to sorted cell number, and only after that were true diversity and Gini coefficients computed with the tcR R package. The overlap coefficient, calculated on TCRB nucleotide sequences, was used to measure repertoire sharing. As a proxy for the pre-selection repertoire, out-of-frame TCRB sequences from naive cells were analyzed. TCRdb provides this immuneACCESS table in a form limited to in-frame rearrangements. Some clones are lacking; in checked studies, under half of them reflect an unresolved V gene, and why the rest are absent is not known. Clone size and V and J calls were adopted from that table, with D and trimming inferred from the DNA. In this sample the table shows approximately 250,000 clones, approximately 11% of which occur a single time. Of the sample, about 0.018% falls within the top ten clones.

The CDR3 starts with the cysteine, ends with the phenylalanine, and has 14 residues. The kept DNA is CDR3 alone, 42 bases in frame from the first base. The junction shows trimming of 6 bases on V and 4 bases on J, and the gene matches do not reach 9 bases of it. Per the germline V gene, MNHEY is the CDR1 and SVGAGI is the CDR2. This clone was seen a handful of times. The antigen it binds to is not known. No much larger clonotype is one base removed from it; base qualities were not supplied. From each donor, a single peripheral blood sample of about 100 mL on average was drawn into heparinised tubes. A BD FACSAria II and a panel including CD45RO, CCR7, CD25, CD127, CD95 and CD27 were used to sort naive, central memory, regulatory and stem cell-like memory CD4+ T cells. Every sorted population had a purity above 98%. PBMCs were separated immediately by Lymphoprep density gradient centrifugation and were stained directly, without being cultured. So that batch effects would be minimized, each experiment stained and sorted samples in pairs, pairing one healthy donor with one patient.

This clonotype was sampled from a man aged 25 to 40 with type 1 diabetes. Recombination connected TRBV6-5 to TRBJ2-7; 7 of the junction bases match TRBD1. Sequences were obtained from naive CD4+ T cells from blood. The intended sense of this specimen's cell subset or site label: true naive CD4+ T cells. The DNA sequence is TGTGCCAGCAGGATACCCGGGACAGATTACGAGCAGTACTTC. Translated, it reads CASRIPGTDYEQYF.